The 2 T cell receptor beta chains below all came from one sample that was sequenced in a study of cytomegalovirus exposure and HLA in healthy donors. PCR used 60 Vbeta primers and 13 Jbeta primers. Repertoires were generated with immunoSEQ multiplex PCR, while TCRdb's copy carries only in-frame clones and drops some. The table shows 69,000 or so clones, with more than 75% occurring only once. The sequencing input was PBMCs. These receptors were taken from a man in his late teens or twenties in good health and CMV-seronegative.

This clone was seen more than once but under ten times. The genes are TRBV2 and TRBJ1-4; perhaps TRBD1 as D (5 bases). This CDR3 spans 15 amino acids. Germline V gene data show CDR1 as SNHLY and CDR2 as FYNNEI. V lost 3 bases and J 4 bases, leaving 12 bases between the germline ends. CDR3 protein: CASSDGAGFNEKLFF. The CDR3 DNA reads TGTGCCAGCAGTGATGGGGCAGGTTTTAATGAAAAACTGTTTTTT.

This chain connects TRBV5-1 to TRBJ1-1, with D perhaps TRBD1 (6 bases). Looked up from germline, CDR1 is SGHRS and CDR2 is YFSETQ. Trimming pared 4 bases from V and 1 base from J, leaving 8 bases between. CDR3 length: 13 residues. This CDR3 is CASSMTGNTEAFF. DNA for the CDR3: TGCGCCAGCAGCATGACAGGGAACACTGAAGCTTTCTTT.